One T cell receptor beta chain is described in this entry. Enrollment of patients from Seattle took place during active infection, with longitudinal follow-up. This specimen belongs to a study of blood T cell repertoires in COVID-19. The V gene lost 2 bases and the J gene lost 5 bases, with 17 bases spanning the gap. Germline loops: CDR1 SGHNT, CDR2 YYREEE (reference sequence). The CDR3 totals 15 residues. Original methodology: Amplifying reference gene primers gave estimates of nucleated cell counts. The repertoire was sequenced with immunoSEQ multiplex PCR; TCRdb's copy has only in-frame clones and lacks some. That table supplies the V and J calls and clone size; D and trimming were determined from the DNA. The sample records about 88,000 clones, roughly 87% being singletons.

The receptor was isolated from a man younger than 35 with COVID-19, enrolled during active disease. The gene calls are TRBV5-4 and TRBJ2-7; D perhaps matches TRBD2 (6 bases). Sequencing was done on a sample of peripheral blood. The CDR3 spells CASSFYRGTLDEQYF. Written as DNA, the CDR3 is TGTGCCAGCAGCTTTTACCGCGGGACTCTTGACGAGCAGTACTTC.